These 3 T cell receptor beta chains were sequenced from one sample in a study of T cell repertoires in cytomegalovirus infection. TCRdb recomputed calls from the reads with MiXCR, one row per CDR3 protein. This table has approximately 280,000 distinct CDR3 sequences, 20% to 25% appearing once. What these receptors recognize is not known. The specimen was cultured PBMCs, collected from culture after CMV antigen stimulation. These receptors all stem from a human donor in good health (CMV status not recorded). Some clones in this sample may be carry-over from other donors' samples.

This clonotype was counted between two and nine times. This rearrangement joins TRBV6-1 to TRBJ2-7; D gene unclear. Germline V CDR1 and CDR2: MNHNS, SASEGT. V was pared by 6 bases and J by 3 bases, with 9 bases between. This CDR3 spans 12 amino acids. The CDR3 loop is CASRRFGYEQYV. DNA of the CDR3: TGTGCCAGCAGGAGGTTCGGCTACGAGCAGTACGTC.

This clonotype was seen ten or more times. The rearrangement joins TRBV19 to TRBJ2-7; D remains ambiguous. Per germline, CDR1 LNHDA and CDR2 SQIVND (reference sequence). The V end lost 5 bases, the J end lost 6 bases, and 11 bases lay between the germline ends. The CDR3 is 12 residues long. CDR3 in DNA: TGTGCCAGTAGTGTACCGGGTGGCGAGCAGTACGTC. Amino acid sequence: CASSVPGGEQYV.

The chain combines TRBV27 with TRBJ2-7, with D perhaps matching TRBD1 or TRBD2 (5 bases each). V was trimmed by 3 bases and J by 9 bases, leaving 12 bases between them. Per the germline V gene, CDR1 is MNHEY and CDR2 is SMNVEV (reference sequence). The CDR3 consists of 12 residues. Written as DNA, the CDR3 is TGTGCCAGCAGTTTCTGGGACGGCGGGCAGTACTTC. Its translation is CASSFWDGGQYF.